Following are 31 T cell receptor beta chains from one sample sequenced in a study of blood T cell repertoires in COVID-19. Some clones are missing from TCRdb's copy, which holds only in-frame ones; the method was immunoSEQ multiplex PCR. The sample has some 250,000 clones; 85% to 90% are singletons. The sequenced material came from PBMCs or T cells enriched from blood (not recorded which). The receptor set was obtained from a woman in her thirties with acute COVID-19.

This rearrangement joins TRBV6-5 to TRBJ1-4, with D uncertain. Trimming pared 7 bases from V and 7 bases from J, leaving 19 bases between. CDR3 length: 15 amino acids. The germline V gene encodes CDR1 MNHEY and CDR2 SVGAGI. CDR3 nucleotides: TGTGCCAGCATCCCAGAGGGCCCCCGGGGTGAAAAACTGTTTTTT. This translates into CASIPEGPRGEKLFF.

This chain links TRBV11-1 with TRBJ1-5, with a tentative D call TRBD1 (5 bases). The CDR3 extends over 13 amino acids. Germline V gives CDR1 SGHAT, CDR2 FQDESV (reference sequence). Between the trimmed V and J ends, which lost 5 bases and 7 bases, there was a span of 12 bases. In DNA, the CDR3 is TGTGCCAGCAGCCCCAGGGAGGGGCAGCCCCAGCATTTT. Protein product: CASSPREGQPQHF.

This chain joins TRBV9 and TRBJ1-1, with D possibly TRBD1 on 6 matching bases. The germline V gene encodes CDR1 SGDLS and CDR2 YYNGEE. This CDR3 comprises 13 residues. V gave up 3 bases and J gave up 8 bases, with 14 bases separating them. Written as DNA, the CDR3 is TGTGCCAGCAGCGAGAGAGGGACAACCGAAGCTTTCTTT. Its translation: CASSERGTTEAFF.

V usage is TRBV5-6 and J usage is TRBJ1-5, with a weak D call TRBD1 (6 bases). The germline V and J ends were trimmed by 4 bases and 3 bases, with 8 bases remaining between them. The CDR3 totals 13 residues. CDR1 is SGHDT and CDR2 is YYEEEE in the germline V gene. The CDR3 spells CASSRQANQPQHF. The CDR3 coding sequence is TGTGCCAGCAGCAGACAGGCCAATCAGCCCCAGCATTTT.

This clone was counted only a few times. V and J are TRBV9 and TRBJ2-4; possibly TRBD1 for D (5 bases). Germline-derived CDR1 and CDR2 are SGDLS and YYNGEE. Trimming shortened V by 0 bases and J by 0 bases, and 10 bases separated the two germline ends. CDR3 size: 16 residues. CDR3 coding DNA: TGTGCCAGCAGCGTAGAGGGGTCGAGAGCCAAAAACATTCAGTACTTC. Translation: CASSVEGSRAKNIQYF.

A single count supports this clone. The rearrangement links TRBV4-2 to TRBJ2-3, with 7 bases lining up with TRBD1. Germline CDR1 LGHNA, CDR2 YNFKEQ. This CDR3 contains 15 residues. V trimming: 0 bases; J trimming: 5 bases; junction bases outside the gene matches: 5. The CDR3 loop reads CASSQDQGEKDTQYF. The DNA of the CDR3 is TGTGCCAGCAGCCAAGATCAGGGGGAGAAAGATACGCAGTATTTT.

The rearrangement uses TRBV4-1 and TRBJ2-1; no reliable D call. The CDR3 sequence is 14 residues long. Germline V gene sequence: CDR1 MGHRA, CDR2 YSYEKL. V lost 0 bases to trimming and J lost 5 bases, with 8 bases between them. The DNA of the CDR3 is TGCGCCAGCAGCCAAGAACGACGGGACAATGAGCAGTTCTTC. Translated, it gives CASSQERRDNEQFF.

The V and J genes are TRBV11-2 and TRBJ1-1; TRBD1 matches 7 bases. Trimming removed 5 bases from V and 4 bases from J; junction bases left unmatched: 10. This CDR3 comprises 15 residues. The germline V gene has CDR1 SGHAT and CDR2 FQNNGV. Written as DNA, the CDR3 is TGTGCCAGCAGCCCGCCGAATGACAGGGCCACTGAAGCTTTCTTT. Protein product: CASSPPNDRATEAFF.

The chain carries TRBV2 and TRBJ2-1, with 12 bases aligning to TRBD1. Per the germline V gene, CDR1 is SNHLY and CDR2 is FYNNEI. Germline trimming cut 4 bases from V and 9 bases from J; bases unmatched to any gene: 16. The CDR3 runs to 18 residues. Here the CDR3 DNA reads TGTGCCAGCAGTGGGGGGACAGGGGGCGTTGGTTCGATCGGTGAGCAGTTCTTC. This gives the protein CASSGGTGGVGSIGEQFF.

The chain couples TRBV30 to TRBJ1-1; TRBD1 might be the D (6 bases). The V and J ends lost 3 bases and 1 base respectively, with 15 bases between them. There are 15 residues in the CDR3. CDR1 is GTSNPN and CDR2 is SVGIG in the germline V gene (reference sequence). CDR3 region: CAWRRAGTQNTEAFF. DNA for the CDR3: TGTGCCTGGAGACGCGCTGGGACACAGAACACTGAAGCTTTCTTT.

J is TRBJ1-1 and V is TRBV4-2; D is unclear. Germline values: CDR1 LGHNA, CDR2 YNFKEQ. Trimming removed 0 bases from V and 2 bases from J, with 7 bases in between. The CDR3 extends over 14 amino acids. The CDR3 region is CASSQDRTNTEAFF. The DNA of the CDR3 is TGTGCCAGCAGCCAAGACAGGACTAACACTGAAGCTTTCTTT.

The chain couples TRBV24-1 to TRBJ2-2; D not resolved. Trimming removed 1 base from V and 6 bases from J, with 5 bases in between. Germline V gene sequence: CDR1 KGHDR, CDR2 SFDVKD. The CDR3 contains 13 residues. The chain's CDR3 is CATSDFGSGELFF. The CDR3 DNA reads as TGTGCCACCAGTGATTTCGGGTCCGGGGAGCTGTTTTTT.

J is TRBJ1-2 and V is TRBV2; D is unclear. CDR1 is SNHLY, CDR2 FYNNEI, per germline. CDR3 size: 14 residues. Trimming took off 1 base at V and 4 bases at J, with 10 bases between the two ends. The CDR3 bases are TGTGCCAGCAGTGAAGGGGCCAGGTTCTATGGCTACACCTTC. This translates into CASSEGARFYGYTF.

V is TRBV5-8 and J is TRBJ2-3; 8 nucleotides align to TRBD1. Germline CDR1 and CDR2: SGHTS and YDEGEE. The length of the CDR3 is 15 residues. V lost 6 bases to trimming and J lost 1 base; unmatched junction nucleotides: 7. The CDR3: CASNSGQGRTDTQYF. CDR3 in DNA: TGTGCCAGCAACAGTGGACAGGGCCGCACAGATACGCAGTATTTT.

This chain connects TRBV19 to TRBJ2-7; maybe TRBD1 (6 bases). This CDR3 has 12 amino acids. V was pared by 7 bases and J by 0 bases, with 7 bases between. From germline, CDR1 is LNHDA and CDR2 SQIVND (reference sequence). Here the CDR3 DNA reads TGTGCCAGTATGGGGGCCTCCTACGAGCAGTACTTC. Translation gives CASMGASYEQYF.

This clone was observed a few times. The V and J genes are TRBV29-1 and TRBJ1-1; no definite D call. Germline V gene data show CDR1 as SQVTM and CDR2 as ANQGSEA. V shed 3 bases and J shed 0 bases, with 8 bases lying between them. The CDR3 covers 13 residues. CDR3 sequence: CSVDGTVNTEAFF. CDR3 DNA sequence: TGCAGCGTTGACGGTACGGTGAACACTGAAGCTTTCTTT.

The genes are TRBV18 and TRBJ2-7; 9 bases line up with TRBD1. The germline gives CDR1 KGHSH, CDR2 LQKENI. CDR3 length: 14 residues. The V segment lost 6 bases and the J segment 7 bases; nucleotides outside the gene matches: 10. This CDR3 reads CASSRSTGGAEQYF. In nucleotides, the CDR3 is TGTGCCAGCTCCCGCTCGACAGGGGGAGCGGAGCAGTACTTC. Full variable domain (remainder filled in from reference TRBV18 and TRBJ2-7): NAGVMQNPRHLVRRRGQEARLRCSPMKGHSHVYWYRQLPEEGLKFMVYLQKENIIDESGMPKERFSAEFPKEGPSILRIQQVVRGDSAAYFCASSRSTGGAEQYFGPGTRLTVT.

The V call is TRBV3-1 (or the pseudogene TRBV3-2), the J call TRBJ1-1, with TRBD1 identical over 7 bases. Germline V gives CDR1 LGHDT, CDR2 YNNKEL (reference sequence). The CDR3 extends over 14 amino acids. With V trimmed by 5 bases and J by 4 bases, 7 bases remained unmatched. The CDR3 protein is CASSGLDRSTEAFF. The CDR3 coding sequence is TGTGCCAGCAGCGGGTTGGACAGGAGCACTGAAGCTTTCTTT.

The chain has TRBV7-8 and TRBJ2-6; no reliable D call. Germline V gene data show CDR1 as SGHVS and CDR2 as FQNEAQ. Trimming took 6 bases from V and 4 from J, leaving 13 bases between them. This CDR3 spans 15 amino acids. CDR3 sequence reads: CASRPRVSGANVLTF. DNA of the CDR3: TGTGCCAGCAGACCTCGGGTTTCAGGGGCCAACGTCCTGACTTTC.

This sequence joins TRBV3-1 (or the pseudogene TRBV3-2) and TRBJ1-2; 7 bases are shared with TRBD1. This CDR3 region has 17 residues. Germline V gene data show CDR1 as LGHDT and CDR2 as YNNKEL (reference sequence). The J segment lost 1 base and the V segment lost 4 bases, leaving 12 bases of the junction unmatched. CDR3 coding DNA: TGTGCCAGCAGCCGCGGCCCCACCGGGACAGTTAACTATGGCTACACCTTC. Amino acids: CASSRGPTGTVNYGYTF.

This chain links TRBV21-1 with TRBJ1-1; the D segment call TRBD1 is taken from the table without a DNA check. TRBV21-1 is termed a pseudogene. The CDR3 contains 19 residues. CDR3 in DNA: TGTGCCAGCAGCCGTACCGGGACAGTAGTTTTTTTTATGAACACTGAAGCTTTCTTT. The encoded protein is CASSRTGTVVFFMNTEAFF.

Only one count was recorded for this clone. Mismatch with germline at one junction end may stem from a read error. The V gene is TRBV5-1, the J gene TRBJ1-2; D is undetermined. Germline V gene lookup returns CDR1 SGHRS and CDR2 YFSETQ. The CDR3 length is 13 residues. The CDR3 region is CASSWEGARIVAF. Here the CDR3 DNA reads TGCGCCAGCAGCTGGGAGGGCGCGCGGATTGTCGCCTTC.

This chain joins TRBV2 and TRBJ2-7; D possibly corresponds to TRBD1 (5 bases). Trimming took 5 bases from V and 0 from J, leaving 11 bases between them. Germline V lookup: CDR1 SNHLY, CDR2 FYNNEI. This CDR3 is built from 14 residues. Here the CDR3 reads CASSQTANSYEQYF. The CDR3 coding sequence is TGTGCCAGCAGTCAGACAGCGAACTCCTACGAGCAGTACTTC.

The CDR3 is CASSQGQGDTGELFF. In DNA form, the CDR3 reads TGTGCCAGCAGCCAGGGGCAGGGGGACACCGGGGAGCTGTTTTTT. The gene calls are TRBV27 and TRBJ2-2; 7 bases agree with TRBD1. The germline V gene has CDR1 MNHEY and CDR2 SMNVEV (reference sequence). The CDR3 loop spans 15 amino acids. V dropped 6 bases and J dropped 3; count of bases not matched to a gene: 7.

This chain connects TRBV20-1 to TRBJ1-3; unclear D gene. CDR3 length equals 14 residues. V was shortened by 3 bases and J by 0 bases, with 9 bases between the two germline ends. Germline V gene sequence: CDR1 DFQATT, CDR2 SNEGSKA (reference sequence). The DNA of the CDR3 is TGCAGTGCTAGTTCCCAGTTCTCTGGAAACACCATATATTTT. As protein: CSASSQFSGNTIYF.

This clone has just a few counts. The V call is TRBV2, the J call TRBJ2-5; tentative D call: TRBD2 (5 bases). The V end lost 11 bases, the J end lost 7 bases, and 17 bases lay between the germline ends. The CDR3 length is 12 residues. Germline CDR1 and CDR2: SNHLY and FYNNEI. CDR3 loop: CALAEEFGTQYF. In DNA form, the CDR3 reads TGTGCCCTAGCAGAGGAATTCGGGACCCAGTACTTC.

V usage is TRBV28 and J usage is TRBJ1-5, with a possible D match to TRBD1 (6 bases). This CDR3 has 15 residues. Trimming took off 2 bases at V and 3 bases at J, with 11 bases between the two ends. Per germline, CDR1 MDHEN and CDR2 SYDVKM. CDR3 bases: TGTGCCAGCAGTTTAACGGGGGGGCCCAATCAGCCCCAGCATTTT. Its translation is CASSLTGGPNQPQHF.

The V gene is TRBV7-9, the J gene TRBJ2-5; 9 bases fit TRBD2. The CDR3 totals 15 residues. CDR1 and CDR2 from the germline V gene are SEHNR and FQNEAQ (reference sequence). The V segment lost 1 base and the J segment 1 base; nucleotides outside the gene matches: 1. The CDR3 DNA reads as TGTGCCAGCAGCTTAGTTAGCGGGGGCCAAGAGACCCAGTACTTC. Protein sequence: CASSLVSGGQETQYF.

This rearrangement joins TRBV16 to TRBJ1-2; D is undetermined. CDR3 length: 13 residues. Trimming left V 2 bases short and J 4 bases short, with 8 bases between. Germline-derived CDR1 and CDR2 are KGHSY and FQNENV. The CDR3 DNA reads TGTGCCAGCAGCCAAGGGAGATTCTATGGCTACACCTTC. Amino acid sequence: CASSQGRFYGYTF.

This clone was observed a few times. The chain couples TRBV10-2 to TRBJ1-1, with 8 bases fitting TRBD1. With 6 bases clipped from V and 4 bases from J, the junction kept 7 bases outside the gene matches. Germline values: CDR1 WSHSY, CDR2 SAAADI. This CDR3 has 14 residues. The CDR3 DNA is TGCGCCAGCAGATCCCAGGGGGCTAGCACTGAAGCTTTCTTT. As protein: CASRSQGASTEAFF.

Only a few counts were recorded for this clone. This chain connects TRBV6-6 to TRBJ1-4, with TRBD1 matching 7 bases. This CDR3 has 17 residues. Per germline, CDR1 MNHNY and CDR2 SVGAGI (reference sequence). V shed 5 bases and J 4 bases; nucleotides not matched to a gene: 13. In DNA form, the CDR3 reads TGTGCCAGCAGTCCCCGAGATGGAGGACAGGTTAATGAAAAACTGTTTTTT. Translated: CASSPRDGGQVNEKLFF.